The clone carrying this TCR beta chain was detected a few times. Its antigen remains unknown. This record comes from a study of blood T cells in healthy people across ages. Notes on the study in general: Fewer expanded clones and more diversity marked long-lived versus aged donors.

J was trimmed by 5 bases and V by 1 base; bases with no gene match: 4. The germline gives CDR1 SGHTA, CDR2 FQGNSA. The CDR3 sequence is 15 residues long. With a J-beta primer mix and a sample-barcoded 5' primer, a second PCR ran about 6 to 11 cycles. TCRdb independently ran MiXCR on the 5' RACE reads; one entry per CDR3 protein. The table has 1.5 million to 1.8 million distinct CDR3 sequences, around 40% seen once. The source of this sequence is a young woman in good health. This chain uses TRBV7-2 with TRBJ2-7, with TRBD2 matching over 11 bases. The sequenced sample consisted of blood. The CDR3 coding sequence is TGTGCCAGCAGCTTAGTAGCGGGAGGGTCCCACGAGCAGTACTTC. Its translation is CASSLVAGGSHEQYF.